This T cell receptor beta chain was found in a study of blood T cell repertoires in COVID-19. Here immunoSEQ multiplex PCR was the method, and the copy in TCRdb shows in-frame clones only, minus some. Of approximately 240,000 clones in the sample, 82% were seen once. The trim removed 3 bases at V and 7 bases at J, leaving 1 base unmatched. Germline CDR1 is SGHDN and CDR2 is FVKESK. This CDR3 contains 12 residues. Specimen: peripheral blood. This TCR derives from a woman aged 80 or older with active or convalescent COVID-19. This rearrangement joins TRBV14 to TRBJ1-1; 8 nucleotides align to TRBD1. The CDR3 here is CASSHGQGEAFF. The DNA of the CDR3 is TGTGCCAGCAGCCACGGACAGGGTGAAGCTTTCTTT.